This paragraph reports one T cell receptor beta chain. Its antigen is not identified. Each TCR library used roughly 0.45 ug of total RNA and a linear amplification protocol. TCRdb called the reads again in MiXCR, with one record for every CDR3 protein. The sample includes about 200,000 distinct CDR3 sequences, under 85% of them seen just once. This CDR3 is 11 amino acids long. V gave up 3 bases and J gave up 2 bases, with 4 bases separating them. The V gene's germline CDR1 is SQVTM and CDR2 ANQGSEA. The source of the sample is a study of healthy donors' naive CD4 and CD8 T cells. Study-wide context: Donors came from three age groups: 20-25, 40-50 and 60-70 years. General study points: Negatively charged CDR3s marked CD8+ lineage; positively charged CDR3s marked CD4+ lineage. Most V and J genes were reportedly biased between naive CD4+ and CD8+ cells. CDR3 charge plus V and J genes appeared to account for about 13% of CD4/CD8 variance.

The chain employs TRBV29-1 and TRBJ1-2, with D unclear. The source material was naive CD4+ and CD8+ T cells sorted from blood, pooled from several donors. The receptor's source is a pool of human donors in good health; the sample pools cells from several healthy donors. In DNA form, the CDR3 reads TGCAGCGTTGATCGGAACTATGGCTACACCTTC. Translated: CSVDRNYGYTF.